The source of this TCR beta chain is a study of T cell changes during pregnancy in multiple sclerosis. Assay used: immunoSEQ multiplex PCR; TCRdb lists only in-frame clones, some missing. The repertoire has about 20,000 clones, 75% to 90% of them found once; the top ten carry around 20%. This sequence originates from a female donor in good health, enrolled as a control in a pregnancy study. The input for sequencing was CD8+ T cells from peripheral blood mononuclear cells, taken after pregnancy.

The chain's CDR3 is CASRAGAGYNEQFF. Written as DNA, the CDR3 is TGTGCCAGTAGGGCGGGGGCAGGTTACAATGAGCAGTTCTTC. The V gene is TRBV19, the J gene TRBJ2-1; possibly TRBD2 for D (7 bases). Germline V lookup: CDR1 LNHDA, CDR2 SQIVND (reference sequence). The CDR3 is 14 amino acids. The V end lost 6 bases, the J end lost 4 bases, and 13 bases lay between the germline ends. Full variable domain (missing parts from reference TRBV19 and TRBJ2-1): DGGITQSPKYLFRKEGQNVTLSCEQNLNHDAMYWYRQDPGQGLRLIYYSQIVNDFQKGDIAEGYSVSREKKESFPLTVTSAQKNPTAFYLCASRAGAGYNEQFFGPGTRLTVL.